This T cell receptor beta chain is drawn from a study of shared clonotypes between healthy human individuals (TCRdb year 2020). Concerning the study at large: The cohort included three men and a couple of women between 18 and 49 years of age. For each donor, CD4 naive and CD4 memory were each run on three plates, CD8 naive on two plates, and CD8 memory on one plate. To estimate repertoire size and how much clonotype sharing occurs between individuals, the study deeply sequenced the blood TCR repertoires of five healthy adults. Different laboratories and diverse techniques were used to prepare libraries and sequence TCR repertoires, to increase sequencing depth and limit assay-specific biases. Leukapheresis yielded between about 0.9 and 9.5 billion PBMCs per donor. Results and caveats for the whole study, not just this receptor: Pairwise subsampling indicated that sequencing depth was expected to affect the degree of clonotype sharing among donors. Only blood was sampled, and tissue TCR repertoires likely differ from those in blood. Because the study included a small number of donors, the genetic and exposure-history diversity represented was limited. Rarefaction of sorted-subset datasets indicated incomplete sequencing despite the large sequencing depth. Naive subsets generally had larger estimated clonotype richness than memory subsets did. Higher generation probabilities were observed for clonotypes shared by all four sorted-subset donors than for non-shared clonotypes. When several donors were compared, the shared fraction of clonotypes was around 5% for naive CD4, 3% to 4% for naive CD8, 2% to 2.5% for memory CD4, and 0.3% to 0.5% for memory CD8.

As concerns this clone: Which antigen it targets is not known. Base-call qualities are not available, and no considerably larger clone is one nucleotide away.

For the CD8 naive samples, CD45RO-negative cells were positively selected for CCR7, yielding a CD45RA+CCR7+ population from which TemRA cells were excluded. The donors were healthy, HIV-negative adults who had no recently reported acute infections or vaccinations. All donors were Caucasian adults living in Nashville, Tennessee, USA. Blood was obtained by leukapheresis, after which PBMCs were separated by Ficoll-Histopaque density gradient centrifugation and cryopreserved in liquid nitrogen vapor phase. Purity and quantity of every magnetically sorted T cell population were checked by analytical flow cytometry. From each sorted fraction, genomic DNA was isolated and quantified by UV absorbance on a Nanodrop 2000c. TCR CDR3 regions were amplified from genomic DNA by multiplex PCR using the deep immunoSEQ assay. Extracted genomic DNA from each cell subset was distributed evenly across all wells of several immunoSEQ 96-well plates, and each plate was treated as a replicate. For sorted subsets, roughly 200 ng genomic DNA, equal to 30,000 or so T cell genomes, was loaded into each replicate PCR. Purified libraries were quantified with a Qubit 3.0 fluorometer, sized on a Bioanalyzer 2100, and re-quantified with the KAPA Library Quantification kit. Each immunoSEQ 96-well plate was sequenced on its own single-read 150-cycle Illumina NextSeq 550 flow cell. As for the original processing: Because the immunoSEQ output held only junctional sequences and lacked quality scores, the filtering could not match the filtering applied to full-length reads. To assign V/J genes and CDR3, sequences were annotated against IMGT germline references using PyIR, a Python wrapper for IgBLAST v1.9. Reads were removed for weak V/J assignments (E-value above 1e-6), missing CDR3, stop codons, out-of-frame junctions, or ambiguous translated residues. V3J clonotypes were defined as sequences sharing the same inferred V gene, J gene, and CDR3 amino acid sequence. The percentage overlap between two repertoires was calculated by dividing the number of shared unique clonotypes by the size of the smaller repertoire. Richness of each repertoire was evaluated using RTK rarefaction, the Chao1 estimator, and Recon v2.1 estimates of unobserved clonotypes. Generation probabilities for all TCRbeta clonotypes obtained by the gDNA method from a few donors were computed using OLGA. As stored in TCRdb, this immuneACCESS dataset retains in-frame rearrangements with V and J assigned. A fraction of the clones does not appear; measured against another copy, unresolved V genes explain less than half of the discrepancy, and the remainder lacks a known reason. That table supplies the V and J calls and clone size; D and trimming were determined from the DNA. Counted in this sample were 760,000 or so clones; about 96% of them appeared once. Of the sample, under 0.25% is held by the ten largest clones.

Sequencing input: naive CD8+ T cells sorted from blood. The cell subset or site label for this specimen denotes: CD45RA+CCR7+. The sequence was obtained from a man between 25 and 39 years old in good health.

The bases read TGCAGCGTGTGTTCCCAGGGTGTCACCGGGGAGCTGTTTTTT. It translates to CSVCSQGVTGELFF. The rearranged segments are TRBV29-1 and TRBJ2-2, with TRBD1 as a weak D call on 5 bases. V is clipped by 6 bases and J by 4 bases, and the sequence between their germline boundaries is 15 bases long. The CDR3 starts with the cysteine, ends with the phenylalanine, and has 14 residues. Only the CDR3 DNA is retained, 42 bases long and in frame from the first base. Taken from the germline V gene, the CDR1 and CDR2 loops are SQVTM and ANQGSEA.